The 28 T cell receptor beta chains given below trace back to one sample, sequenced in a study of T-cell reconstitution after alpha-beta-depleted transplantation in children. Preparation of the TCRbeta library was carried out with unique molecular identifiers. A single record per CDR3 protein comes from TCRdb applying MiXCR to the PCR reads. The sample has around 380,000 distinct CDR3 sequences; roughly 11% are singletons. The material sequenced was PBMCs from the stem cell graft donor, taken from the stem cell graft. The receptors shown here come from a human donor who donated a stem cell graft to a child with acute myeloid leukemia.

V and J are TRBV6-5 and TRBJ2-5; 7 nucleotides match TRBD2. Looked up from germline, CDR1 is MNHEY and CDR2 is SVGAGI. The CDR3 extends over 17 amino acids. Trimming cost V 0 bases and J 4 bases; bases outside gene matches: 11. The CDR3 loop reads CASSYSAWGGDGETQYF. CDR3 bases: TGTGCCAGCAGTTACTCGGCATGGGGGGGAGACGGAGAGACCCAGTACTTC.

The rearrangement links TRBV5-5 to TRBJ1-1; D is ambiguous. The CDR3 has 13 residues. Looked up from germline, CDR1 is SGHKS and CDR2 is YYEKEE (reference sequence). V lost 4 bases and J 0 bases, leaving 7 bases between the germline ends. CDR3 sequence reads: CASSAQMNTEAFF. The CDR3 coding sequence is TGTGCCAGCAGCGCACAAATGAACACTGAAGCTTTCTTT.

The chain uses TRBV7-6 and TRBJ2-5; weak D call: TRBD2 (6 bases). Germline V gene sequence: CDR1 SGHVS, CDR2 FNYEAQ. The CDR3 spans 17 residues. V was pared by 6 bases and J by 5 bases, with 25 bases between. CDR3 sequence (DNA): TGTGCCAGCAGTTCCCTCTTTTCGGGGGTGGGTGCGGAGACCCAGTACTTC. Translation gives CASSSLFSGVGAETQYF.

This clonotype was seen a few times. For the CDR3, the DNA is TGTGCCAGCAGCTCCGACCCGTACGAGCAGTACTTC. It specifies CASSSDPYEQYF. The chain recombines TRBV5-6 with TRBJ2-7; D not certain. Trimming shortened V by 3 bases and J by 4 bases, and 8 bases separated the two germline ends. Germline values: CDR1 SGHDT, CDR2 YYEEEE. This CDR3 contains 12 residues.

This clonotype appeared a few times. The chain carries TRBV6-1 and TRBJ1-2, with a tentative D call TRBD1 (6 bases). Germline V CDR1 and CDR2: MNHNS, SASEGT. This CDR3 region has 15 residues. V lost 0 bases and J 5 bases, leaving 13 bases between the germline ends. CDR3 nucleotide sequence: TGTGCCAGCAGTGAAGCAACAGGGAAGGGTTATGGCTACACCTTC. Translating gives CASSEATGKGYGYTF.

This clonotype showed up many times. The rearrangement links TRBV7-9 to TRBJ2-5, with TRBD2 matching 7 bases. The CDR3 consists of 14 residues. J was trimmed by 2 bases and V by 4 bases; bases with no gene match: 4. CDR1 and CDR2 from the germline V gene are SEHNR and FQNEAQ (reference sequence). The CDR3 here is CASSWGTTQETQYF. The DNA for the CDR3 is TGTGCCAGCAGCTGGGGGACTACTCAAGAGACCCAGTACTTC. The full variable domain, completed using reference TRBV7-9 and TRBJ2-5, is DTGVSQNPRHKITKRGQNVTFRCDPISEHNRLYWYRQTLGQGPEFLTYFQNEAQLEKSRLLSDRFSAERPKGSFSTLEIQRTEQGDSAMYLCASSWGTTQETQYFGPGTRLLVL.

This clonotype appeared a few times. This chain uses TRBV5-6 with TRBJ1-5; D not resolved. The germline V gene has CDR1 SGHDT and CDR2 YYEEEE. CDR3 length: 13 residues. V gave up 2 bases and J gave up 6 bases, with 9 bases separating them. The CDR3 nucleotides read TGTGCCAGCAGCTTTTTGGGTGTTCAGCCCCAGCATTTT. Translation: CASSFLGVQPQHF.

The chain uses TRBV7-9 and TRBJ2-5; D ambiguous. This CDR3 is built from 11 residues. Germline V gene sequence: CDR1 SEHNR, CDR2 FQNEAQ (reference sequence). Trimming took off 7 bases at V and 4 bases at J, with 7 bases between the two ends. The chain's CDR3 is CASNKGETQYF. Written as DNA, the CDR3 is TGTGCCAGCAACAAAGGAGAGACCCAGTACTTC.

The table lists this clonotype with many counts. The J gene is TRBJ2-7, the V gene TRBV11-2, with 9 bases identical to TRBD2. CDR3 size: 18 residues. Losses at the gene ends were 4 bases for V and 3 bases for J; bases not matched to a gene: 16. From germline, CDR1 is SGHAT and CDR2 FQNNGV. The CDR3 loop is CASSSTRLAAESIYEQYF. The CDR3 DNA follows: TGTGCCAGCAGCTCCACTCGACTAGCGGCAGAGAGTATCTACGAGCAGTACTTC. Supplemented by reference TRBV11-2 and TRBJ2-7, the full variable domain reads EAGVAQSPRYKIIEKRQSVAFWCNPISGHATLYWYQQILGQGPKLLIQFQNNGVVDDSQLPKDRFSAERLKGVDSTLKIQPAKLEDSAVYLCASSSTRLAAESIYEQYFGPGTRLTVT.

The table lists this clonotype with many counts. V gene TRBV20-1 combines with J gene TRBJ2-1; possibly TRBD1 or TRBD2 for D (5 bases each). Trimming pared 3 bases from V and 7 bases from J, leaving 16 bases between. The CDR3 has 14 residues. Germline loops: CDR1 DFQATT, CDR2 SNEGSKA (reference sequence). This chain's CDR3 is CSASKGSRLNEQFF. The CDR3 coding sequence is TGCAGTGCTAGTAAGGGGAGTCGACTTAATGAGCAGTTCTTC.

The chain combines TRBV20-1 with TRBJ2-5; D gene unclear. The V end lost 6 bases, the J end lost 5 bases, and 19 bases lay between the germline ends. The CDR3 totals 14 residues. Germline lookup yields CDR1 DFQATT and CDR2 SNEGSKA (reference sequence). The CDR3 DNA reads as TGCAGTGCCCCCGGACCAGATTCGACGGAGACCCAGTACTTC. Translation: CSAPGPDSTETQYF.

This clonotype was found a few times. This chain links TRBV10-3 with TRBJ1-2; tentative D call: TRBD1 (5 bases). The CDR3 length is 14 residues. Germline CDR1 ENHRY, CDR2 SYGVKD. V was cut by 3 bases and J by 5 bases, with 13 bases left in between. The CDR3 DNA sequence: TGTGCCATCAGTGACCCCAGGGCAGGTTATGGCTACACCTTC. Translation: CAISDPRAGYGYTF.

The V call is TRBV7-2, the J call TRBJ2-3, with D possibly being TRBD1 or TRBD2 (5 bases each). Trimming pared 5 bases from V and 2 bases from J, leaving 17 bases between. Germline V CDR1 and CDR2: SGHTA, FQGNSA. This CDR3 spans 16 amino acids. The CDR3 here is CASSAQRGPSTDTQYF. CDR3 coding DNA: TGTGCCAGCAGCGCCCAGAGGGGTCCCTCCACAGATACGCAGTATTTT.

This clonotype was counted between two and nine times. V and J are TRBV18 and TRBJ1-2; TRBD1 matches 9 bases. Germline V gene lookup returns CDR1 KGHSH and CDR2 LQKENI. J was trimmed by 2 bases and V by 3 bases; bases with no gene match: 13. The CDR3 length is 18 residues. The CDR3 loop reads CASSPTARGQGQNYGYTF. The CDR3 coding sequence is TGTGCCAGCTCACCCACCGCACGCGGACAGGGGCAGAACTATGGCTACACCTTC. Full variable domain (missing parts from reference TRBV18 and TRBJ1-2): NAGVMQNPRHLVRRRGQEARLRCSPMKGHSHVYWYRQLPEEGLKFMVYLQKENIIDESGMPKERFSAEFPKEGPSILRIQQVVRGDSAAYFCASSPTARGQGQNYGYTFGSGTRLTVV.

This clonotype was counted only a few times. The chain employs TRBV25-1 and TRBJ1-1, with 9 bases aligning to TRBD1. The CDR3 is 14 amino acids. CDR1 is MGHDK and CDR2 is SYGVNS in the germline V gene. With V trimmed by 5 bases and J by 4 bases, 5 bases remained unmatched. CDR3 in DNA: TGTGCCAGCAGTAAAGGACAGGGGAGCACTGAAGCTTTCTTT. It encodes CASSKGQGSTEAFF.

The rearrangement joins TRBV3-1 to TRBJ2-6; 7 bases agree with TRBD2. The CDR3 totals 16 residues. V shed 4 bases, J shed 2 bases, and the junction held 5 bases outside the gene matches. Germline values: CDR1 LGHDT, CDR2 YNNKEL (reference sequence). CDR3 coding DNA: TGTGCCAGCAGCCTGACTGGGGGGGCTGGGGCCAACGTCCTGACTTTC. It translates to CASSLTGGAGANVLTF.

This clonotype was detected only a few times. V gene TRBV25-1 combines with J gene TRBJ2-6; D possibly corresponds to TRBD2 (6 bases). Trimming shortened V by 6 bases and J by 2 bases, and 14 bases separated the two germline ends. Looked up from germline, CDR1 is MGHDK and CDR2 is SYGVNS. The CDR3 length is 16 residues. This CDR3 reads CASSLLGGPGANVLTF. Here the CDR3 DNA reads TGTGCCAGCAGCCTGCTCGGGGGTCCTGGGGCCAACGTCCTGACTTTC.

V usage is TRBV12-3 or TRBV12-4 and J usage is TRBJ2-1; 11 bases map to TRBD1. The CDR3 is 15 residues long. Trimming removed 6 bases from V and 8 bases from J; junction bases left unmatched: 9. The CDR3 DNA follows: TGTGCCAGCAGCTACGGACAGGGGGCGTCGGATGAGCAGTTCTTC. It specifies CASSYGQGASDEQFF.

This clonotype has a handful of counts. The chain uses TRBV7-8 and TRBJ2-1; 11 bases line up with TRBD2. The length of the CDR3 is 16 residues. Germline V gene lookup returns CDR1 SGHVS and CDR2 FQNEAQ. V trimming: 2 bases; J trimming: 0 bases; junction bases outside the gene matches: 0. In DNA, the CDR3 is TGTGCCAGCAGCTTAACTAGCGGGGGCTCCTACAATGAGCAGTTCTTC. Translation: CASSLTSGGSYNEQFF.

This chain uses TRBV20-1 with TRBJ1-2; no clear D gene. Germline V gene sequence: CDR1 DFQATT, CDR2 SNEGSKA (reference sequence). The ends were cut back, 0 bases at V and 2 bases at J, with 13 bases in the middle. The CDR3 runs 15 residues. The CDR3 DNA follows: TGCAGTGCTAGAGACCCTCGAGGAGCCAACTATGGCTACACCTTC. Translating it yields CSARDPRGANYGYTF.

This clonotype was seen only a few times. The chain couples TRBV12-3 or TRBV12-4 to TRBJ2-3; either TRBD1 or TRBD2 may fit D (5 bases each). This CDR3 has 17 amino acids. With 5 bases removed from V and 0 bases from J, the gap between germline ends came to 18 bases. The CDR3 loop reads CASSPPGRSSSTDTQYF. As DNA, the CDR3 is TGTGCCAGCAGTCCCCCGGGACGGTCTTCTAGCACAGATACGCAGTATTTT.

The gene calls are TRBV20-1 and TRBJ2-5; 9 nucleotides line up with TRBD1. The CDR3 length is 14 residues. Trimming took 5 bases from V and 2 from J; bases not matched to a gene: 6. Germline CDR1 DFQATT, CDR2 SNEGSKA (reference sequence). The CDR3 sequence is CSAGGQGGQETQYF. The CDR3 region has the DNA TGCAGTGCTGGGGGACAGGGAGGGCAAGAGACCCAGTACTTC.

This clonotype was recorded at least ten times. V is TRBV7-2 and J is TRBJ2-1, with TRBD2 matching 9 bases. V was pared by 5 bases and J by 5 bases, with 7 bases of the junction left unmatched. The CDR3 is 15 amino acids. The V gene's germline CDR1 is SGHTA and CDR2 FQGNSA. DNA for the CDR3: TGTGCCAGCAGCCGACCAGCGGGAGGCCACAATGAGCAGTTCTTC. This gives the protein CASSRPAGGHNEQFF.

The chain combines TRBV12-3 or TRBV12-4 with TRBJ1-5; D gene uncertain. This CDR3 is built from 12 residues. V was shortened by 7 bases and J by 2 bases, with 6 bases between the two germline ends. The CDR3 nucleotides read TGTGCCAGCACCTTCGGCAATCAGCCCCAGCATTTT. Translated, it gives CASTFGNQPQHF.

The gene calls are TRBV7-8 and TRBJ2-7, with 12 bases lining up with TRBD2. The CDR3 covers 19 residues. CDR1 SGHVS and CDR2 FQNEAQ come from the germline V gene. J gave up 1 base and V 2 bases, and 12 bases lay outside the gene matches. In DNA form, the CDR3 reads TGTGCCAGCAGCTTACGTCCGGGACTAGCGGGCGCTGGATCCTACGAGCAGTACTTC. Translating it yields CASSLRPGLAGAGSYEQYF.

The rearrangement links TRBV5-1 to TRBJ2-2; perhaps TRBD1 as D (5 bases). The CDR3 totals 14 residues. Trimming took 5 bases from V and 6 from J, leaving 14 bases between them. Looked up from germline, CDR1 is SGHRS and CDR2 is YFSETQ. The CDR3 spells CASSQTAQAGELFF. The CDR3 DNA sequence: TGCGCCAGCAGTCAGACAGCACAGGCCGGGGAGCTGTTTTTT. The whole variable domain, filled in from reference TRBV5-1 and TRBJ2-2, reads KAGVTQTPRYLIKTRGQQVTLSCSPISGHRSVSWYQQTPGQGLQFLFEYFSETQRNKGNFPGRFSGRQFSNSRSEMNVSTLELGDSALYLCASSQTAQAGELFFGEGSRLTVL.

This chain joins TRBV14 and TRBJ2-7; D gene uncertain. The CDR3 runs to 13 residues. Per the germline V gene, CDR1 is SGHDN and CDR2 is FVKESK. V lost 4 bases, J lost 4 bases, and 11 bases lay in between. CDR3 residues: CASSPSRLYEQYF. The CDR3 DNA sequence: TGTGCCAGCAGCCCTTCGAGGTTATACGAGCAGTACTTC.

This clonotype turned up a few times. This chain joins TRBV20-1 and TRBJ1-1; D unclear. The CDR3 contains 12 residues. Germline lookup yields CDR1 DFQATT and CDR2 SNEGSKA (reference sequence). Deletions cut 6 bases from V and 2 bases from J, with 10 bases between. CDR3 nucleotide sequence: TGCAGTGCCCACAGAGACAACACTGAAGCTTTCTTT. Translating gives CSAHRDNTEAFF.